This TCR beta chain stems from a study of Graves' ophthalmopathy and Graves' hyperthyroidism. Across the whole study: Upon initial diagnosis and before any treatment, peripheral blood was collected.

Ophthalmopathy donors' eye disease showed moderate-to-severe activity, CAS of at least 3, NOSPECS of at least 4 and duration under 3 months. RNA transcripts served as template for amplifying TCR beta CDR3 sequences. The first-round RT-PCR employed HTBI primers together with the Qiagen OneStep RT-PCR kit. A multiplex PCR was then performed as the second round. TCRdb analysed the multiplex PCR reads with MiXCR anew, one entry per CDR3 protein. The sample records almost 750,000 distinct CDR3 sequences, about 44% being singletons. The CDR3 consists of 14 residues. The germline V gene encodes CDR1 SEHNR and CDR2 FQNEAQ (reference sequence). V lost 2 bases and J lost 4; bases outside the gene matches: 3.

Specimen: peripheral blood. The genes are TRBV7-9 and TRBJ2-3, with 7 nucleotides matching TRBD1. The TCR sequence derives from an adult man with Graves' ophthalmopathy. As DNA, the CDR3 is TGTGCCAGCAGCTTACAAGGGGGCGCAGATACGCAGTATTTT. Amino acids: CASSLQGGADTQYF.